This entry lists 17 T cell receptor beta chains sequenced from one sample in a study of cytomegalovirus exposure and HLA in healthy donors listed by TCRdb under 2017. Libraries were built with the immunoSEQ multiplex PCR assay. TCRdb took over this immuneACCESS table, retaining in-frame rearrangements with V and J assigned. Such tables are incomplete; in checked studies, under half of the missing clones stem from an unresolved V gene, and the remainder is unexplained. Across this sample there are 150,000 or so clones, with roughly 84% seen only once. In total, the top ten clones hold about a tenth of the sample. The sequenced material came from PBMCs. Receptors originate from a man aged 25-45 years in good health and CMV-seropositive.

This CDR3 is CASSGLVWASGGYEQYF. The CDR3 nucleotides read TGTGCCAGCAGTGGGCTGGTCTGGGCTAGCGGGGGCTACGAGCAGTACTTC. V and J are TRBV2 and TRBJ2-7, with 10 bases aligning to TRBD2. The germline V gene has CDR1 SNHLY and CDR2 FYNNEI. With V trimmed by 4 bases and J by 3 bases, 12 bases remained unmatched. The CDR3 length is 17 residues.

The genes are TRBV9 and TRBJ2-2; TRBD1 aligns across 10 bases. J gave up 4 bases and V 2 bases, and 8 bases lay outside the gene matches. CDR3 length: 17 amino acids. The germline CDR1 and CDR2 sequences are SGDLS and YYNGEE. The CDR3 DNA reads TGTGCCAGCAGCGTCGGGACAGGGGTTTTAGGCACCGGGGAGCTGTTTTTT. Its protein product is CASSVGTGVLGTGELFF.

This clone was counted a few times. The chain is built from TRBV27 and TRBJ2-7; D remains unclear. Trimming took 11 bases from V and 0 from J, leaving 8 bases between them. The germline gives CDR1 MNHEY, CDR2 SMNVEV (reference sequence). There are 11 residues in the CDR3. CDR3: CARPGSYEQYF. As DNA, the CDR3 is TGTGCCCGTCCAGGCTCCTACGAGCAGTACTTC.

The DNA for the CDR3 is TGTGCCAGCAGTTCACAGGGCTTGAGCTCCTACGAGCAGTACTTC. Translating gives CASSSQGLSSYEQYF. This chain links TRBV28 with TRBJ2-7; D may be TRBD1 (6 bases). Germline CDR1 and CDR2: MDHEN and SYDVKM. The length of the CDR3 is 15 residues. V was pared by 4 bases and J by 0 bases, with 13 bases between.

This clone was found a few times. This CDR3 is CASSPYRGSGNTIYF. DNA for the CDR3: TGTGCCAGCAGCCCATACCGGGGCTCTGGAAACACCATATATTTT. V usage is TRBV7-2 and J usage is TRBJ1-3; D is undetermined. Trimming stripped 5 bases from V and 0 bases from J, with 11 bases between. The V gene's germline CDR1 is SGHTA and CDR2 FQGNSA. CDR3 length: 15 amino acids.

The chain is built from TRBV28 and TRBJ2-3; tentatively, D is TRBD2 (5 bases). This CDR3 contains 15 residues. V was shortened by 6 bases and J by 6 bases, with 19 bases between the two germline ends. CDR1 is MDHEN and CDR2 is SYDVKM in the germline V gene. CDR3 bases: TGTGCCAGCAGCCCTCTCCTCGGGCCTAGCGATACGCAGTATTTT. This translates into CASSPLLGPSDTQYF.

J is TRBJ1-2 and V is TRBV6-5; 8 bases are shared with TRBD1. V lost 5 bases and J lost 5; bases outside the gene matches: 4. Germline assignment: CDR1 MNHEY and CDR2 SVGAGI. This CDR3 contains 13 residues. This CDR3 reads CASSRQGRYGYTF. The CDR3 DNA reads TGTGCCAGCAGTCGACAGGGGCGGTATGGCTACACCTTC.

The chain carries TRBV28 and TRBJ2-7; perhaps TRBD2 as D (5 bases). Germline loops: CDR1 MDHEN, CDR2 SYDVKM. Trimming stripped 4 bases from V and 0 bases from J, with 10 bases between. This CDR3 spans 14 amino acids. The CDR3 loop is CASSWGRGSYEQYF. The CDR3 region has the DNA TGTGCCAGCAGTTGGGGTCGGGGCTCCTACGAGCAGTACTTC.

In this sample, this clone turned up once. V usage is TRBV9 and J usage is TRBJ1-2; 10 bases are shared with TRBD1. With V trimmed by 0 bases and J by 8 bases, 16 bases remained unmatched. There are 18 residues in the CDR3. Germline values: CDR1 SGDLS, CDR2 YYNGEE. CDR3 DNA: TGTGCCAGCAGCGTAGACCCCCTGACAGGGGGCGAAGCGAGCGGCTACACCTTC. Translation gives CASSVDPLTGGEASGYTF.

This clone appeared a single time. The rearrangement uses TRBV29-1 and TRBJ1-5; 8 bases agree with TRBD1. V lost 4 bases, J lost 5 bases, and 4 bases stayed unmatched. CDR1 SQVTM and CDR2 ANQGSEA come from the germline V gene. This CDR3 has 13 residues. For the CDR3, the DNA is TGCAGCGTTGCGGGACAGGACGATCAGCCCCAGCATTTT. The encoded protein is CSVAGQDDQPQHF.

This clone was seen just once. V and J are TRBV29-1 and TRBJ1-1, with a tentative D call TRBD1 (6 bases). Germline V lookup: CDR1 SQVTM, CDR2 ANQGSEA. Trimming pared 4 bases from V and 4 bases from J, leaving 13 bases between. The CDR3 loop spans 13 amino acids. This chain's CDR3 is CSVAGGRSTEAFF. The CDR3 DNA follows: TGCAGCGTTGCTGGGGGCAGGTCCACTGAAGCTTTCTTT. Complete variable domain (other parts from reference TRBV29-1 and TRBJ1-1): SAVISQKPSRDICQRGTSLTIQCQVDSQVTMMFWYRQQPGQSLTLIATANQGSEATYESGFVIDKFPISRPNLTFSTLTVSNMSPEDSSIYLCSVAGGRSTEAFFGQGTRLTVV.

The V call is TRBV28, the J call TRBJ1-5; possible D gene TRBD1, 6 bases. Trimming took off 10 bases at V and 6 bases at J, with 13 bases between the two ends. CDR3 length: 12 amino acids. In germline, CDR1 is MDHEN, CDR2 SYDVKM. CDR3 residues: CATTQGIQPQHF. The CDR3 DNA reads TGTGCCACAACCCAGGGGATTCAGCCCCAGCATTTT.

Remarks on this clone: Other nucleotide sequences from this sample produce the same CDR3. The rearrangement links TRBV7-2 to TRBJ2-7; the D is unclear. This CDR3 region has 13 residues. V dropped 1 base and J dropped 3 bases, with 7 bases sitting between them. Looked up from germline, CDR1 is SGHTA and CDR2 is FQGNSA. The CDR3 nucleotides are TGTGCCAGCAGCTTAGGTTCCCGCTACGAGCAGTACTTC. It specifies CASSLGSRYEQYF.

This chain joins TRBV27 and TRBJ2-2, with TRBD2 matching 7 bases. Germline CDR1 and CDR2: MNHEY and SMNVEV (reference sequence). Trimming removed 5 bases from V and 2 bases from J; junction bases left unmatched: 8. The CDR3 is 16 residues long. The CDR3 region is CASSRRLAGNTGELFF. CDR3 DNA sequence: TGTGCCAGCAGTAGACGGTTAGCGGGTAACACCGGGGAGCTGTTTTTT.

The chain carries TRBV6-5 and TRBJ1-1; D remains ambiguous. Trimming took off 7 bases at V and 1 base at J, with 16 bases between the two ends. CDR3 length equals 15 residues. Per germline, CDR1 MNHEY and CDR2 SVGAGI. The CDR3 nucleotides read TGTGCCAGCACTCACTTGATCGGGGAGAACACTGAAGCTTTCTTT. Its protein product is CASTHLIGENTEAFF.

This chain links TRBV5-1 with TRBJ2-5, with D perhaps matching TRBD2 (6 bases). V was clipped by 4 bases and J by 7 bases, with 17 bases between them. Germline lookup yields CDR1 SGHRS and CDR2 YFSETQ. The CDR3 contains 14 residues. The CDR3 nucleotides read TGCGCCAGCAGCCTCCGGGACTCCTCTGTGACCCAGTACTTC. Encoded protein: CASSLRDSSVTQYF.

The gene calls are TRBV6-4 and TRBJ1-2, with 7 bases aligning to TRBD1. The germline V gene encodes CDR1 MRHNA and CDR2 SNTAGT. The CDR3 length is 12 residues. The J segment lost 6 bases and the V segment lost 4 bases, leaving 2 bases of the junction unmatched. CDR3: CASSAGTDGYTF. The CDR3 coding sequence is TGTGCCAGCAGTGCCGGGACAGATGGCTACACCTTC.